This paragraph covers one TCR beta chain sequence. What this receptor recognizes is not known. Base qualities are not at hand, and no much larger clone is one base apart. This entry belongs to a study of blood T cell repertoires in COVID-19 (dated by TCRdb to 2020 to 2021). With respect to the entire study: Collaborator samples came from the United States, Italy and Spain and covered acute and convalescent phases of COVID-19. The prospective study material was composed of cDNA or gDNA derived from T cells, B-cell-depleted T cells, or PBMCs. Where available, HLA class I and class II types were obtained from metadata supplied by the sample provider rather than from assay-based typing. The samples were drawn from two sources: the first 160 participants of the ongoing ImmuneRACE study, and 1,254 subjects contributed by 6 global collaborators. The repertoires were released in a freely available public database intended as a resource for research on the immune response to SARS-CoV-2. A de-identified subject ID, COVID-19 status, age in years and sex were almost always included in the sample metadata. Deeply sampled blood TCRbeta repertoires from subjects exposed to, actively infected with, or recovered from COVID-19 were included in the dataset.

Collaborating institutions collected whole blood in K2EDTA tubes following their own protocols. Collaborator samples were shipped for TCRbeta analysis as frozen whole blood, isolated PBMCs, or DNA extracted from either sample type. TCRbeta CDR3 regions were amplified from genomic DNA using the immunoSEQ Assay, a bias-controlled multiplex PCR. Per the source publication's procedure: Within the assay, amplification of reference gene primers was used to estimate how many nucleated cells each sample contained. Sequence reads were collapsed and filtered to measure the absolute abundance of every unique TCRbeta CDR3 rearrangement. Productive Simpson clonality was computed per sample as the square root of Simpson's diversity index over productive rearrangements. TCRdb carries this immuneACCESS record with in-frame sequences only. Its versions omit some clonotypes, under half of them owing to an unresolved V gene in the studies checked, with the rest unexplained. That table gives V, J and clone size, and the DNA gave D and trimming. This sample holds some 120,000 clones; approximately 84% were observed only once. Clones ranked in the top ten supply around 1.9% of the sample.

Points the paper makes about the study in general: The amount of clinical and demographic metadata varied by source and participant and was provided uncurated.

In the germline V gene, CDR1 corresponds to SGHDN and CDR2 to FVKESK. For this chain, trimming is 2 bases at the V end and 6 bases at the J end, and the number of junction bases without a gene match is 10. Taken from cysteine to phenylalanine, the CDR3 has 17 residues. Only the CDR3 part of the read is kept: 51 bases, read in frame from the first base. The clonotype originates from a man in his 70s with acute or convalescent COVID-19. Input material: peripheral blood. Recombination connected TRBV14 to TRBJ2-2, and 9 bases in between align with TRBD2. The DNA sequence follows: TGTGCCAGCAGCCAACTGGCGGCGGGGGGGCTTTCCGGGGAGCTGTTTTTT. This yields the protein CASSQLAAGGLSGELFF.